This is a list of T cell receptor beta chains from one sample in a study of shared clonotypes between healthy human individuals. The method was immunoSEQ multiplex PCR; TCRdb's version includes in-frame clones alone and lacks a portion of them. Of hundreds of thousands of clones in the sample, around 75% were seen once. Sequenced input: PBMCs. The receptors derive from a woman aged 40 to 49 in good health. Some clones in this sample may be carry-over from other donors' samples. Both conserved end residues are part of each CDR3. The order of the fields is V gene, D gene, J gene, CDR3 length, CDR3 protein. A D gene is named only where the DNA matches it firmly.

>TRBV14|TRBD1|TRBJ1-5|13
CASSQGQGQPQHF
>TRBV18|-|TRBJ2-7|13
CASSPRVLDEQYF
>TRBV7-2|-|TRBJ2-3|14
CASTTGPGADTQYF
>TRBV5-5|-|TRBJ2-7|15
CASSSLSRGVAEQYF
>TRBV14|-|TRBJ2-5|16
CASSQSSASGIETQYF
>TRBV30|-|TRBJ2-3|12
CAWSTATDTQYF
>TRBV5-4|-|TRBJ2-3|16
CASSPPTGGSTDTQYF
>TRBV29-1|TRBD1|TRBJ1-6|14
CSAKGQGQDSPLHF
>TRBV11-3|-|TRBJ2-3|14
CASSLGQNTDTQYF
>TRBV5-1|TRBD2|TRBJ2-7|16
CASSPTRLAGGSEQYF
>TRBV23-1|TRBD1|TRBJ2-4|15
CASSATGVAKNIQYF
>TRBV30|TRBD2|TRBJ2-5|12
CAGTSGSKTQYF
>TRBV27|TRBD2|TRBJ2-2|15
CASSLRGRDPGELFF
>TRBV18|TRBD1|TRBJ1-4|14
CASSPRTGNEKLFF
>TRBV27|TRBD2|TRBJ2-7|16
CASTRFWGSGDYEQYF
>TRBV6-4|TRBD1|TRBJ2-1|15
CASSRGDRPYNEQFF
>TRBV19|-|TRBJ1-2|12
CASSLSRYGYTF
>TRBV28|-|TRBJ2-4|13
CASSPRGPDIQYF
>TRBV7-9|-|TRBJ2-6|14
CASSFRTGANVLTF
>TRBV6-1|-|TRBJ1-5|12
CASKWTSQPQHF